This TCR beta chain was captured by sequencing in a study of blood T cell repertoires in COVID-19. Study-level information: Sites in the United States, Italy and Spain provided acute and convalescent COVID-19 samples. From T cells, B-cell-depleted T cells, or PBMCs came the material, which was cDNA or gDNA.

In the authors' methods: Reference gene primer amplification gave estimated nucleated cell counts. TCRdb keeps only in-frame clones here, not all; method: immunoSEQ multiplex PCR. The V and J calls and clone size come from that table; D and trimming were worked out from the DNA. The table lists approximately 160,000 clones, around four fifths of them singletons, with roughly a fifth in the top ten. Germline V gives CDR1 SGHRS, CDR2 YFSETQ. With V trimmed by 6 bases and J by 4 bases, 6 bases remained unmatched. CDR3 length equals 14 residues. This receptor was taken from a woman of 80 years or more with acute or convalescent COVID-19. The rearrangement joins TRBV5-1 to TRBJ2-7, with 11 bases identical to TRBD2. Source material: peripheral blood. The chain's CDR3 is CASTASGGRYEQYF. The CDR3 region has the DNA TGCGCCAGCACAGCTAGCGGGGGGCGGTACGAGCAGTACTTC.